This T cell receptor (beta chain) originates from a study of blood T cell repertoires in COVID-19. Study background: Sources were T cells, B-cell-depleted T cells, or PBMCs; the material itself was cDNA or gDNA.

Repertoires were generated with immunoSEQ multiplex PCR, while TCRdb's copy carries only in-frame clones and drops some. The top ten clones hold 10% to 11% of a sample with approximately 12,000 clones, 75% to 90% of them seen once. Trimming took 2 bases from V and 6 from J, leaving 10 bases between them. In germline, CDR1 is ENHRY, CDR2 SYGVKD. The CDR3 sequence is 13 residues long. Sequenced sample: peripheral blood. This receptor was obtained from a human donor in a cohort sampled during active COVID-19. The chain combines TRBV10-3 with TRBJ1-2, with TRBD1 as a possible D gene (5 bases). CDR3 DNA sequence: TGTGCCATCAGTGAGACAAGACAGAATGGCTACACCTTC. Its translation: CAISETRQNGYTF.